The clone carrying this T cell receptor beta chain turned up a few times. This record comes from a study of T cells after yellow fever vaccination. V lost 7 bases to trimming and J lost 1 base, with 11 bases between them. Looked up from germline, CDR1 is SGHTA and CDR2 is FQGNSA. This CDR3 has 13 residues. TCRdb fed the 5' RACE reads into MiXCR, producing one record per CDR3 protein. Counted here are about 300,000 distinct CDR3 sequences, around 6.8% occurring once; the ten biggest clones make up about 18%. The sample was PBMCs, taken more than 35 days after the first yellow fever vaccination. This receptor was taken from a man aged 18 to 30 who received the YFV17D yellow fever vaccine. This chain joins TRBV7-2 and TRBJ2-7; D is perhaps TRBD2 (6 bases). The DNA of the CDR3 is TGTGCCAGCAACCCCCGGGGGTCCTACGAGCAGTACTTC. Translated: CASNPRGSYEQYF.